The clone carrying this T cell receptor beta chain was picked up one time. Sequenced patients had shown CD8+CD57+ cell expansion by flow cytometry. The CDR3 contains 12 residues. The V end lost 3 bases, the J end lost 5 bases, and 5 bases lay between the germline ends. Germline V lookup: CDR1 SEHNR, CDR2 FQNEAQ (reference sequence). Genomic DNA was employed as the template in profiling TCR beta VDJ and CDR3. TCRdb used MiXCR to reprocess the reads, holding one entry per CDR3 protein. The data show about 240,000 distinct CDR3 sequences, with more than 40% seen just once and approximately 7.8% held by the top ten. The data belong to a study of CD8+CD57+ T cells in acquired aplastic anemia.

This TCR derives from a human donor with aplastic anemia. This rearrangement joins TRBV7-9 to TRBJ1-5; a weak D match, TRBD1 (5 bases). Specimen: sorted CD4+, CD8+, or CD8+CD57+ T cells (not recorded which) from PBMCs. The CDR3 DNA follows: TGTGCCAGCAGCTTCAGGGATCAGCCCCAGCATTTT. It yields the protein CASSFRDQPQHF.